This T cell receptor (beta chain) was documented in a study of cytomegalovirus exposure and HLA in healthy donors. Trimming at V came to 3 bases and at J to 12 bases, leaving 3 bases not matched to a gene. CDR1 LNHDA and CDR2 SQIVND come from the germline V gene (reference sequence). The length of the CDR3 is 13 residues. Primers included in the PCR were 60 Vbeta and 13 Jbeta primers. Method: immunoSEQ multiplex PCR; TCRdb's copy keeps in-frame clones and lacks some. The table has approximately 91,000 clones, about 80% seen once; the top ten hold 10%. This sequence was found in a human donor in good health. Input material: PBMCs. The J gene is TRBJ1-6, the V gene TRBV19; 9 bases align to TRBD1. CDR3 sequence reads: CASSMGQGLPLHF. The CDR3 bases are TGTGCCAGTAGTATGGGACAGGGTTTACCCCTCCACTTT.